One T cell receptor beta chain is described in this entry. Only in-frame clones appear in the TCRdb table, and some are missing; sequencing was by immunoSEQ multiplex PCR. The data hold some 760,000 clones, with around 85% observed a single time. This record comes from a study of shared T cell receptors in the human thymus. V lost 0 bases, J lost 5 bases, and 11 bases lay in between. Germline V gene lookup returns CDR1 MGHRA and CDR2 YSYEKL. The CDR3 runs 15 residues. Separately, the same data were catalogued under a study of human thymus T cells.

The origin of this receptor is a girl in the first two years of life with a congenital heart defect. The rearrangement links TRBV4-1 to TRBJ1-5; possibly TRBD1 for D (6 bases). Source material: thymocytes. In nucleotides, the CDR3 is TGCGCCAGCAGCCAAGAAGGGGGGGCCCATCAGCCCCAGCATTTT. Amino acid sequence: CASSQEGGAHQPQHF.